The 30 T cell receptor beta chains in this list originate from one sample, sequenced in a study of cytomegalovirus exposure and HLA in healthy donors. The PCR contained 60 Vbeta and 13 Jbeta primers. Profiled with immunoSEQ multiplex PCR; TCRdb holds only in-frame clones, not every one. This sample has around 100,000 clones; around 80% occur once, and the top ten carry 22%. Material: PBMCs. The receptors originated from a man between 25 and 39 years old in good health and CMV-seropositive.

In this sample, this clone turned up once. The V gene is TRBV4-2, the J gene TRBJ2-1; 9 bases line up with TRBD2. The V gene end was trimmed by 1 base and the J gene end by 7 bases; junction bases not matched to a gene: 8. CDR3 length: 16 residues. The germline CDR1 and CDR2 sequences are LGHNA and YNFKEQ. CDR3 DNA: TGTGCCAGCAGCCAAGGGGGACTAGCCGGTGAGAATGAGCAGTTCTTC. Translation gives CASSQGGLAGENEQFF.

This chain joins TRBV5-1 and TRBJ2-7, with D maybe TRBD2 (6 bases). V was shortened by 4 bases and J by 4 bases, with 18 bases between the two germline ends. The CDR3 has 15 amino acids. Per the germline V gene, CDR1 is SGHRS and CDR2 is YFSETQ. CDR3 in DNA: TGCGCCAGCAGCCTTGGTACTAGCTCGTTGTACGAGCAGTACTTC. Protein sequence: CASSLGTSSLYEQYF. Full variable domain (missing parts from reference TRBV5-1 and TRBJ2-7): KAGVTQTPRYLIKTRGQQVTLSCSPISGHRSVSWYQQTPGQGLQFLFEYFSETQRNKGNFPGRFSGRQFSNSRSEMNVSTLELGDSALYLCASSLGTSSLYEQYFGPGTRLTVT.

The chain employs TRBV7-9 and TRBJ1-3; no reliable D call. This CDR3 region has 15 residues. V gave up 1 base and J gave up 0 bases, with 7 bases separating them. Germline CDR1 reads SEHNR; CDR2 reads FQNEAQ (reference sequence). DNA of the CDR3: TGTGCCAGCAGCTTAGGGCAGGCCTCTGGAAACACCATATATTTT. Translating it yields CASSLGQASGNTIYF.

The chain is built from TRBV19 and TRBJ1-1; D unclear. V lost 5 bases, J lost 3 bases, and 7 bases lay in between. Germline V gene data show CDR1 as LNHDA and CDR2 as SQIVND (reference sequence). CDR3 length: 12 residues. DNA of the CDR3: TGTGCCAGTAGTCCTCGGGACACTGAAGCTTTCTTT. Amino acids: CASSPRDTEAFF. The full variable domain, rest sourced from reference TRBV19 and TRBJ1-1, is DGGITQSPKYLFRKEGQNVTLSCEQNLNHDAMYWYRQDPGQGLRLIYYSQIVNDFQKGDIAEGYSVSREKKESFPLTVTSAQKNPTAFYLCASSPRDTEAFFGQGTRLTVV.

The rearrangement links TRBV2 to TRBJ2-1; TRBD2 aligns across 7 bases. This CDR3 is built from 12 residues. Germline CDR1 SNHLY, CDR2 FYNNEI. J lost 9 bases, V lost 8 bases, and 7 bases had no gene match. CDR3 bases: TGTGCCAGCTCCCCGTGGGGGGGTGAGCAGTTCTTC. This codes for CASSPWGGEQFF.

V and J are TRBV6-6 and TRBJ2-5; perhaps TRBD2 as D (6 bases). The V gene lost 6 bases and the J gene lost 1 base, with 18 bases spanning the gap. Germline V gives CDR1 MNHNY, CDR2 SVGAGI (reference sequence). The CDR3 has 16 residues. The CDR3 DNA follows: TGTGCCAGCAGCGTCCTCGGGGCGGGGAGCCAAGAGACCCAGTACTTC. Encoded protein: CASSVLGAGSQETQYF.

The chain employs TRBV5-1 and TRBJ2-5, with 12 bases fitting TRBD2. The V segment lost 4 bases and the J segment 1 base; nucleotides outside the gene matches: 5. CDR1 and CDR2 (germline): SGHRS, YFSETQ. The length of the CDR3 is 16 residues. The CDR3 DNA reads TGCGCCAGCAGCCCGGGACTAGCGGGTCTCCAAGAGACCCAGTACTTC. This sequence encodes CASSPGLAGLQETQYF.

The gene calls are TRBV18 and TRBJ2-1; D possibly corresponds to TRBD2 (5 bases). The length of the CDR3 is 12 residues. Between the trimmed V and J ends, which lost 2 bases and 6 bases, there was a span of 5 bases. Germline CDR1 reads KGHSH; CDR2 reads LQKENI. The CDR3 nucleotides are TGTGCCAGCTCACCAGAGGGCAATGAGCAGTTCTTC. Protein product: CASSPEGNEQFF.

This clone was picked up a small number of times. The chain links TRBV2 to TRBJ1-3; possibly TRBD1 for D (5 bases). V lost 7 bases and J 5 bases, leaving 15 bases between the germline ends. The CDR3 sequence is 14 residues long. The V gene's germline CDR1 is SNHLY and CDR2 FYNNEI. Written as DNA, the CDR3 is TGTGCCAGCATGGGACTAAAGCGGCGAAACACCATATATTTT. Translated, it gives CASMGLKRRNTIYF.

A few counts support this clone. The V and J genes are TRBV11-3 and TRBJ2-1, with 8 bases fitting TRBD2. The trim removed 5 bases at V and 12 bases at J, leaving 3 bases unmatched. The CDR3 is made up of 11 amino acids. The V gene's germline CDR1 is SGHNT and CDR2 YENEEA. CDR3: CASSPGLVQFF. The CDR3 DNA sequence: TGTGCCAGCAGCCCGGGACTAGTGCAGTTCTTC.

The CDR3: CASSAEDSYEQYF. The CDR3 DNA follows: TGTGCCAGCAGCGCCGAGGACTCCTACGAGCAGTACTTC. The chain links TRBV9 to TRBJ2-7; D not resolved. This CDR3 has 13 amino acids. V lost 3 bases and J lost 0, with 7 bases in between. The germline gives CDR1 SGDLS, CDR2 YYNGEE.

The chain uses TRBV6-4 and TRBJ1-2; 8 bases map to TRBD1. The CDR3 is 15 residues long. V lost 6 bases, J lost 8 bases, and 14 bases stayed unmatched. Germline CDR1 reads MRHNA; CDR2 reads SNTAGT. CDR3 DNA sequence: TGTGCCAGCAGCAACGATTGGACAGGGCTTGGAGGCTACACCTTC. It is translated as CASSNDWTGLGGYTF.

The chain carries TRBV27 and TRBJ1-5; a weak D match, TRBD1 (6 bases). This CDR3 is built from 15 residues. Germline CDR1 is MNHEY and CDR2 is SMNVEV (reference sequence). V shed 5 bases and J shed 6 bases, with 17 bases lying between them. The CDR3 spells CASSRTQGLAQPQHF. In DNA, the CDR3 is TGTGCCAGCAGTCGCACACAGGGTTTGGCTCAGCCCCAGCATTTT.

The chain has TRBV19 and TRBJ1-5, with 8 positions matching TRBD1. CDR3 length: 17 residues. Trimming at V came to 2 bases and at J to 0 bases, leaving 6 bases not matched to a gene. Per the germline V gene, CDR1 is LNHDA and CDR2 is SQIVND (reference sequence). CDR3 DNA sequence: TGTGCCAGTAGTATATACCTGACAGGGGATAGCAATCAGCCCCAGCATTTT. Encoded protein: CASSIYLTGDSNQPQHF.

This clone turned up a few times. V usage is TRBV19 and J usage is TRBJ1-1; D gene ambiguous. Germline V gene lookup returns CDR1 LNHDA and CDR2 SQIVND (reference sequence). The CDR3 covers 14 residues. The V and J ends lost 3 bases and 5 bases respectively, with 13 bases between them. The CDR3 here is CASSIEVGLTEAFF. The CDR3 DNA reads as TGTGCCAGTAGTATCGAGGTAGGATTGACTGAAGCTTTCTTT.

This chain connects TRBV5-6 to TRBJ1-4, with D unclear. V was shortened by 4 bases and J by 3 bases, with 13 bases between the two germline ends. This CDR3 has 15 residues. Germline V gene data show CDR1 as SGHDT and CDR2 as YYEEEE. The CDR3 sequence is CASSVGLRANEKLFF. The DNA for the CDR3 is TGTGCCAGCAGCGTTGGACTGAGGGCTAATGAAAAACTGTTTTTT.

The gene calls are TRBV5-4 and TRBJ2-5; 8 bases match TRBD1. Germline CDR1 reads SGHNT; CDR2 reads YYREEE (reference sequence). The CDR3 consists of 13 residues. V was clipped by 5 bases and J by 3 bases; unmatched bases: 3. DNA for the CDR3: TGTGCCAGCAGATCAGGGGGCGAAGAGACCCAGTACTTC. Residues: CASRSGGEETQYF.

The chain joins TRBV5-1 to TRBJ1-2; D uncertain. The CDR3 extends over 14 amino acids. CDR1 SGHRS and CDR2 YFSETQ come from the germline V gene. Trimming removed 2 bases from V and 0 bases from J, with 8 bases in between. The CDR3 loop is CASSLQGANYGYTF. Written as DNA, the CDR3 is TGCGCCAGCAGCTTACAAGGAGCTAACTATGGCTACACCTTC.

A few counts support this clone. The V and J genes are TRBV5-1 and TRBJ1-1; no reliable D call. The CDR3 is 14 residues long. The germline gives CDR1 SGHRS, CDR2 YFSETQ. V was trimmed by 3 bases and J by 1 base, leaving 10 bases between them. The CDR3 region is CASSSVFPNTEAFF. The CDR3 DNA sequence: TGCGCCAGCAGCTCCGTTTTTCCGAACACTGAAGCTTTCTTT.

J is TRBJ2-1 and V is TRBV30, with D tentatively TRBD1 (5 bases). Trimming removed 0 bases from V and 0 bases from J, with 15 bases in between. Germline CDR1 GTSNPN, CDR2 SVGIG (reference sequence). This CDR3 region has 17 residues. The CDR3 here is CAWSVLSGMSSYNEQFF. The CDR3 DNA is TGTGCCTGGAGTGTACTCTCAGGGATGAGCTCCTACAATGAGCAGTTCTTC.

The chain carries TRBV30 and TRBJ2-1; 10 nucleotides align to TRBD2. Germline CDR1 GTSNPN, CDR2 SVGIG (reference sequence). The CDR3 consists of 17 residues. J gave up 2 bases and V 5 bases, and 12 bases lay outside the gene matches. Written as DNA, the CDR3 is TGTGCCTGGTCCTTCAAATTAGCGGGAGGTACCTACAATGAGCAGTTCTTC. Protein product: CAWSFKLAGGTYNEQFF.

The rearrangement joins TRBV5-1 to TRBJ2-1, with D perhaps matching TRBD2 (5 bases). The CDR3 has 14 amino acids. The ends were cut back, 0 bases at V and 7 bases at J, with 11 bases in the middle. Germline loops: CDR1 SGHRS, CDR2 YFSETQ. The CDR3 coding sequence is TGCGCCAGCAGCTTGGGAGGGAGTAAGAATGAGCAGTTCTTC. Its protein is CASSLGGSKNEQFF.

The CDR3 sequence: CASSLGASGMVEELFF. CDR3 nucleotides: TGCGCCAGCAGCTTGGGCGCTAGCGGGATGGTGGAGGAGCTGTTTTTT. The rearrangement links TRBV5-1 to TRBJ2-2; the match to TRBD2 covers 9 bases. CDR1 is SGHRS and CDR2 is YFSETQ in the germline V gene. The CDR3 has 16 residues. Trimming cost V 0 bases and J 10 bases; bases outside gene matches: 10. The full variable domain, in which reference TRBV5-1 and TRBJ2-2 provide the parts outside the CDR3, is KAGVTQTPRYLIKTRGQQVTLSCSPISGHRSVSWYQQTPGQGLQFLFEYFSETQRNKGNFPGRFSGRQFSNSRSEMNVSTLELGDSALYLCASSLGASGMVEELFFGEGSRLTVL.

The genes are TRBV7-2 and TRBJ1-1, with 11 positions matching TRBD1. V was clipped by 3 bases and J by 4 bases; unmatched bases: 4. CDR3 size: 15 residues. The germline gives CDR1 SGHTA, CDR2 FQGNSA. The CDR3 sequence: CASSFRTGGPTEAFF. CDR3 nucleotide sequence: TGTGCCAGCAGCTTTAGGACAGGGGGCCCCACTGAAGCTTTCTTT.

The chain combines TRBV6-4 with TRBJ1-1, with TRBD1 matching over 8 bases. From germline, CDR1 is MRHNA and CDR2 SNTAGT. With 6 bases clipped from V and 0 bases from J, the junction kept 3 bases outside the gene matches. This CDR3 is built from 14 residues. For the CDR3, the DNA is TGTGCCAGCAGCGTGACAGGGGTGAACACTGAAGCTTTCTTT. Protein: CASSVTGVNTEAFF.

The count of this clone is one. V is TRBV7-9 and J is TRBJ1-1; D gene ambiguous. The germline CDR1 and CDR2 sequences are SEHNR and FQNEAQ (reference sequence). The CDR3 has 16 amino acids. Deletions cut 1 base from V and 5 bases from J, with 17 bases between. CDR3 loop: CASSLESPYYGTEAFF. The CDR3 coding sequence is TGTGCCAGCAGCTTAGAAAGTCCGTACTACGGGACTGAAGCTTTCTTT.

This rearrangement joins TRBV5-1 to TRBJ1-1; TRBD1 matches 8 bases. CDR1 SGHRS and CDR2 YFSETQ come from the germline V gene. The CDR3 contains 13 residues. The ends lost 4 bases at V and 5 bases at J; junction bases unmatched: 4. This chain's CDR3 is CASSTWTGTEAFF. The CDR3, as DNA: TGCGCCAGCAGCACCTGGACAGGGACTGAAGCTTTCTTT.

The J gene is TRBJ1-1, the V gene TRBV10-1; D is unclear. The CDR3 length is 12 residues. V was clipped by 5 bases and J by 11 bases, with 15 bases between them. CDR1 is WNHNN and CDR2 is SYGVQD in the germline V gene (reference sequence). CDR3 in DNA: TGCGCCAGCAGTCACCCCGGGAGGGCGGCTTTCTTT. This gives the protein CASSHPGRAAFF.

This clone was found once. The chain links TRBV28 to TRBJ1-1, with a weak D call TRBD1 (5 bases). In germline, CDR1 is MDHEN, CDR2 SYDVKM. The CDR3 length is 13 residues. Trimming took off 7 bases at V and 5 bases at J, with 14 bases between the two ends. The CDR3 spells CASTLRQLTEAFF. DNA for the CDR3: TGTGCCAGCACCCTACGACAGCTTACTGAAGCTTTCTTT.

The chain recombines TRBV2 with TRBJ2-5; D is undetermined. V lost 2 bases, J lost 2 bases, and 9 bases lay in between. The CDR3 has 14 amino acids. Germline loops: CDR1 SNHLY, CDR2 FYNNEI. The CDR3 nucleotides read TGTGCCAGCAGTGAATTTAACAGACAAGAGACCCAGTACTTC. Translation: CASSEFNRQETQYF.